This TCR beta chain appears in the sequencing data of a study of Tregs in tolerant kidney transplant recipients. General observations from the study: Biological reproducibility was not directly addressed in this study.

A note on this clone: The antigen is not known.

Before regulatory T cell sorting, thawed PBMCs rested overnight at 37°C in 200 IU/ml IL-2. Here immunoSEQ multiplex PCR was the method, and the copy in TCRdb shows in-frame clones only, minus some. The sample records 75,000 to 85,000 clones, approximately 90% being singletons. The J segment lost 5 bases and the V segment lost 6 bases, leaving 6 bases of the junction unmatched. The CDR3 runs to 14 residues. Germline V gene data show CDR1 as MNHEY and CDR2 as SVGAGI. The sample here was Tregs from blood, taken before the transplant. The sequence derives from a human donor who received a combined kidney and bone marrow transplant. The V and J genes are TRBV6-5 and TRBJ1-5; 8 nucleotides agree with TRBD1. The CDR3 loop reads CASSWGTGDQPQHF. Written as DNA, the CDR3 is TGTGCCAGCAGCTGGGGGACAGGAGATCAGCCCCAGCATTTT.